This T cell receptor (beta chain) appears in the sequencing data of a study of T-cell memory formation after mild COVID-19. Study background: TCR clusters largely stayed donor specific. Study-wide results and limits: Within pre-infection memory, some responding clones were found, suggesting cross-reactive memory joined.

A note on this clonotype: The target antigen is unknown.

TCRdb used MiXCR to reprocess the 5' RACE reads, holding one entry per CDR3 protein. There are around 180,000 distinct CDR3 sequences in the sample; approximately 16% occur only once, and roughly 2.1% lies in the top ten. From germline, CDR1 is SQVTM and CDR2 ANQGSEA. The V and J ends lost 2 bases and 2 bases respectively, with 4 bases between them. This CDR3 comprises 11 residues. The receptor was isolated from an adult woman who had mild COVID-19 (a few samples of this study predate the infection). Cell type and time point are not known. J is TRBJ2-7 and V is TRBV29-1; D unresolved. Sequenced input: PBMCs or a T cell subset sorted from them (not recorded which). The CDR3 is CSVESTYEQYF. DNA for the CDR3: TGCAGCGTTGAATCCACCTACGAGCAGTACTTC.